A single sample gave rise to the 18 T cell receptor beta chains below, sequenced in a study of shared clonotypes between healthy human individuals. Repertoires were generated with immunoSEQ multiplex PCR, while TCRdb's copy carries only in-frame clones and drops some. The table records around 2,000,000 clones, roughly 95% of them present only once. The sample consisted of naive CD4+ T cells sorted from blood. Indicated subset: CD45RA+ positively selected. Receptor source: a man aged 18 to 30 in good health.

This clone was picked up a small number of times. One junction end disagrees with the germline gene, perhaps due to a read error. This rearrangement joins TRBV19 to TRBJ1-6; no firm D call. CDR1 and CDR2 from the germline V gene are LNHDA and SQIVND (reference sequence). This CDR3 region has 15 residues. This CDR3 reads CASRIAGDMNSPLHF. Written as DNA, the CDR3 is TGTGCCAGTAGGATAGCCGGGGATATGAATTCACCCCTCCACTTT.

The chain recombines TRBV10-3 with TRBJ1-2; tentatively, D is TRBD1 (5 bases). The CDR3 runs 13 residues. V lost 4 bases and J lost 1, with 7 bases in between. The germline gives CDR1 ENHRY, CDR2 SYGVKD. The CDR3 bases are TGTGCCATCAGTGGGACACTTAACTATGGCTACACCTTC. Amino acids: CAISGTLNYGYTF.

The chain links TRBV4-1 to TRBJ1-3, with D unclear. V lost 0 bases and J 0 bases, leaving 6 bases between the germline ends. Germline CDR1 MGHRA, CDR2 YSYEKL. The CDR3 is made up of 15 amino acids. As DNA, the CDR3 is TGCGCCAGCAGCCAAGATACAAGCTCTGGAAACACCATATATTTT. This gives the protein CASSQDTSSGNTIYF.

This chain uses TRBV28 with TRBJ1-1; 9 nucleotides align to TRBD1. The CDR3 runs to 15 residues. Germline V gene sequence: CDR1 MDHEN, CDR2 SYDVKM. J lost 5 bases, V lost 11 bases, and 15 bases had no gene match. CDR3 in amino acids: CAANSNRGRGTEAFF. In DNA form, the CDR3 reads TGTGCCGCTAACTCCAACAGGGGGCGCGGTACTGAAGCTTTCTTT.

This clone was found once. Here the CDR3 reads CASSNRTSGIGETQYF. The CDR3 DNA reads as TGCGCCAGCAGCAACCGGACTAGCGGGATAGGGGAGACCCAGTACTTC. J is TRBJ2-5 and V is TRBV5-1; 12 bases are a match to TRBD2. The germline CDR1 and CDR2 sequences are SGHRS and YFSETQ. This CDR3 has 16 amino acids. With V trimmed by 4 bases and J by 5 bases, 9 bases remained unmatched.

This clone was seen once. The rearrangement joins TRBV29-1 to TRBJ1-1; 9 nucleotides agree with TRBD1. The CDR3 contains 14 residues. Trimming at V came to 6 bases and at J to 2 bases, leaving 7 bases not matched to a gene. Per germline, CDR1 SQVTM and CDR2 ANQGSEA. CDR3: CSVHWGQGNTEAFF. In DNA, the CDR3 is TGCAGCGTGCATTGGGGACAGGGAAACACTGAAGCTTTCTTT.

The CDR3 loop reads CASSYSDQSSYNEQFF. In DNA, the CDR3 is TGTGCCAGCAGTTACAGTGACCAGAGCTCCTACAATGAGCAGTTCTTC. The chain couples TRBV6-5 to TRBJ2-1, with D uncertain. V gave up 2 bases and J gave up 0 bases, with 11 bases separating them. The germline V gene has CDR1 MNHEY and CDR2 SVGAGI. The CDR3 is made up of 16 amino acids.

The chain employs TRBV5-6 and TRBJ1-5; 11 positions agree with TRBD1. V shed 4 bases and J 6 bases; nucleotides not matched to a gene: 6. The CDR3 contains 15 residues. CDR1 is SGHDT, CDR2 YYEEEE, per germline. In DNA form, the CDR3 reads TGTGCCAGCAGCCCAAGGACAGGGGGCTCTCAGCCCCAGCATTTT. Amino acids: CASSPRTGGSQPQHF.

This chain links TRBV5-1 with TRBJ2-1, with D possibly TRBD1 on 5 matching bases. This CDR3 comprises 11 residues. Germline V lookup: CDR1 SGHRS, CDR2 YFSETQ. With 5 bases removed from V and 7 bases from J, the gap between germline ends came to 7 bases. The CDR3 spells CASRRTNEQFF. DNA of the CDR3: TGCGCCAGCAGGCGGACAAATGAGCAGTTCTTC. Full variable domain (outside the CDR3, taken from reference TRBV5-1 and TRBJ2-1): KAGVTQTPRYLIKTRGQQVTLSCSPISGHRSVSWYQQTPGQGLQFLFEYFSETQRNKGNFPGRFSGRQFSNSRSEMNVSTLELGDSALYLCASRRTNEQFFGPGTRLTVL.

The rearrangement uses TRBV6-1 and TRBJ2-7, with 10 positions matching TRBD2. The germline CDR1 and CDR2 sequences are MNHNS and SASEGT. Germline trimming cut 1 base from V and 3 bases from J; bases unmatched to any gene: 3. The CDR3 is 15 residues long. The CDR3 loop reads CASSEELAGRYEQYF. CDR3 bases: TGTGCCAGCAGTGAAGAACTAGCGGGACGCTACGAGCAGTACTTC.

The chain carries TRBV6-5 and TRBJ2-5; tentative D call: TRBD1 (5 bases). Trimming took 7 bases from V and 4 from J, leaving 19 bases between them. This CDR3 has 15 amino acids. Germline CDR1 reads MNHEY; CDR2 reads SVGAGI. The CDR3 spells CASTYRFGVRETQYF. Written as DNA, the CDR3 is TGTGCCAGCACCTACAGGTTTGGGGTTAGAGAGACCCAGTACTTC.

The genes are TRBV5-8 and TRBJ1-1; unclear D gene. Germline loops: CDR1 SGHTS, CDR2 YDEGEE. This CDR3 is 15 amino acids long. Deletions cut 4 bases from V and 4 bases from J, with 17 bases between. Written as DNA, the CDR3 is TGTGCCAGCAGCCCCGGGATCATAAGTGGCACTGAAGCTTTCTTT. Amino acids: CASSPGIISGTEAFF.

This clone was observed once. V and J are TRBV10-3 and TRBJ2-7; 8 nucleotides agree with TRBD1. The CDR3 spans 15 residues. With V trimmed by 4 bases and J by 2 bases, 7 bases remained unmatched. Germline V gives CDR1 ENHRY, CDR2 SYGVKD. CDR3 bases: TGTGCCATCAGTGGATCAACAGGGGGAGCCTACGAGCAGTACTTC. Translating gives CAISGSTGGAYEQYF.

The chain is built from TRBV11-2 and TRBJ2-7, with TRBD2 matching over 8 bases. Per the germline V gene, CDR1 is SGHAT and CDR2 is FQNNGV. V lost 0 bases and J lost 4; bases outside the gene matches: 5. This CDR3 is 15 amino acids long. This chain's CDR3 is CASSLDGSGIYEQYF. The DNA for the CDR3 is TGTGCCAGCAGCTTAGATGGTAGCGGGATTTACGAGCAGTACTTC.

The chain employs TRBV27 and TRBJ1-2; no clear D gene. CDR3 length: 14 residues. V gave up 1 base and J gave up 7 bases, with 13 bases separating them. Germline loops: CDR1 MNHEY, CDR2 SMNVEV (reference sequence). The CDR3 reads CASSLYTGGAGYTF. CDR3 in DNA: TGTGCCAGCAGTTTATATACTGGAGGCGCTGGCTACACCTTC.

The chain links TRBV5-4 to TRBJ2-7, with D perhaps TRBD1 (6 bases). Trimming shortened V by 0 bases and J by 9 bases, and 19 bases separated the two germline ends. The germline CDR1 and CDR2 sequences are SGHNT and YYREEE (reference sequence). The CDR3 runs to 15 residues. The CDR3 sequence is CASSLESTGPSRQYF. The DNA of the CDR3 is TGTGCCAGCAGCTTGGAATCGACAGGACCGAGTCGGCAGTACTTC.

The DNA for the CDR3 is TGTGCCAGCAGGGCTAGCGGGGGTCGAGAGCAGTACTTC. Amino acid sequence: CASRASGGREQYF. The rearrangement links TRBV28 to TRBJ2-7, with 10 bases that match TRBD2. The CDR3 runs to 13 residues. J was trimmed by 7 bases and V by 6 bases; bases with no gene match: 6. The germline gives CDR1 MDHEN, CDR2 SYDVKM.

Notes on this clone: The identical CDR3 is also encoded by other nucleotide sequences in the sample. V is TRBV18 and J is TRBJ2-7, with D perhaps matching TRBD2 (5 bases). V lost 3 bases and J lost 2, with 8 bases in between. Germline-derived CDR1 and CDR2 are KGHSH and LQKENI. The CDR3 extends over 13 amino acids. The CDR3 nucleotides read TGTGCCAGCTCACCGGAGGCAGCCTACGAGCAGTACTTC. Translated: CASSPEAAYEQYF.